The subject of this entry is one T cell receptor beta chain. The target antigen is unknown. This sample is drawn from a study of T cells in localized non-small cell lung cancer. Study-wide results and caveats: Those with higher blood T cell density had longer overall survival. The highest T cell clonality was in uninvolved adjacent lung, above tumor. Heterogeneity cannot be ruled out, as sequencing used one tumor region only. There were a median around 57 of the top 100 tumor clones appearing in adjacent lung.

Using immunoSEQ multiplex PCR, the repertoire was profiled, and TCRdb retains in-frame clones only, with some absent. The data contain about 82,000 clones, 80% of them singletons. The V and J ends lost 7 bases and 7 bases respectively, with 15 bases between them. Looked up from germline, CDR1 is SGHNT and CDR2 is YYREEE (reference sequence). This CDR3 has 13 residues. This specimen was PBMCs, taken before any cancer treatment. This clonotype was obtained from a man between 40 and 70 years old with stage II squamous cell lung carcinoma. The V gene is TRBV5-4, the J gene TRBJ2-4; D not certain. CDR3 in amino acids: CASGYQMGNIQYF. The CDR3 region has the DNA TGTGCCAGCGGCTACCAGATGGGGAACATTCAGTACTTC.